Shown below are 24 T cell receptor beta chains from a single sample sequenced in a study of T cell responses to AZD1222 COVID-19 vaccine (dated by TCRdb to about 2021). Per the publication, the time point label means: baseline before first vaccination. Libraries were made using the immunoSEQ multiplex PCR assay. TCRdb limited this immuneACCESS table to in-frame rearrangements with V and J called. A share of clones is missing; checked studies link under half to unresolved V genes, and the rest is unexplained. The sample has some 140,000 clones on record, around nine tenths of them singletons. 18% of the sample is held by the ten biggest clonotypes. The starting material was peripheral blood, obtained on day 0 of AZD1222 vaccination. The receptors shown here come from an adult in good health.

This clone showed up just once. This sequence joins TRBV6-5 and TRBJ2-7; TRBD1 might be the D (7 bases). Germline V gene data show CDR1 as MNHEY and CDR2 as SVGAGI. The CDR3 has 14 residues. Trimming took off 9 bases at V and 2 bases at J, with 17 bases between the two ends. Here the CDR3 reads CASGRDRPTYEQYF. Written as DNA, the CDR3 is TGTGCCAGTGGGCGGGACAGACCTACCTACGAGCAGTACTTC.

The chain couples TRBV7-8 to TRBJ1-5; no reliable D call. The CDR3 sequence is 16 residues long. The ends were cut back, 7 bases at V and 0 bases at J, with 16 bases in the middle. In germline, CDR1 is SGHVS, CDR2 FQNEAQ. DNA of the CDR3: TGTGCCAGCACGGAACGAAGGATAGATAGCAATCAGCCCCAGCATTTT. Translating it yields CASTERRIDSNQPQHF. The full variable domain, in which reference TRBV7-8 and TRBJ1-5 provide the parts outside the CDR3, is GAGVSQSPRYKVAKRGQDVALRCDPISGHVSLFWYQQALGQGPEFLTYFQNEAQLDKSGLPSDRFFAERPEGSVSTLKIQRTQQEDSAVYLCASTERRIDSNQPQHFGDGTRLSIL.

The chain has TRBV10-1 and TRBJ2-3, with D possibly TRBD2 on 6 matching bases. V was trimmed by 6 bases and J by 3 bases, leaving 13 bases between them. Germline lookup yields CDR1 WNHNN and CDR2 SYGVQD (reference sequence). The CDR3 covers 14 residues. The CDR3 sequence: CASSPGGPTDTQYF. Here the CDR3 DNA reads TGCGCCAGCAGCCCCGGAGGGCCGACAGATACGCAGTATTTT.

The chain recombines TRBV30 with TRBJ1-2, with D uncertain. The CDR3 extends over 14 amino acids. The V end was cut by 0 bases, the J end by 7 bases, with 15 bases between. Germline V gives CDR1 GTSNPN, CDR2 SVGIG (reference sequence). Written as DNA, the CDR3 is TGTGCCTGGAGTGTAGTTCATCGGGTGGGTGGCTACACCTTC. This sequence encodes CAWSVVHRVGGYTF.

The CDR3 DNA follows: TGTGCCTGGAGTGTACTCAAGATCCCCTATGGCTACACCTTC. It codes for CAWSVLKIPYGYTF. V is TRBV30 and J is TRBJ1-2; D unclear. Trimming left V 0 bases short and J 4 bases short, with 12 bases between. Germline V gene data show CDR1 as GTSNPN and CDR2 as SVGIG (reference sequence). The CDR3 spans 14 residues.

The chain employs TRBV9 and TRBJ2-3; 9 positions match TRBD1. V trimming: 0 bases; J trimming: 4 bases; junction bases outside the gene matches: 6. This CDR3 comprises 16 residues. CDR1 is SGDLS, CDR2 YYNGEE, per germline. For the CDR3, the DNA is TGTGCCAGCAGCGTAGAGGGACAGGGTTGGGCAGATACGCAGTATTTT. It translates to CASSVEGQGWADTQYF.

V is TRBV18 and J is TRBJ2-7, with D unresolved. The CDR3 spans 12 residues. Trimming pared 3 bases from V and 5 bases from J, leaving 8 bases between. The germline gives CDR1 KGHSH, CDR2 LQKENI. CDR3 region: CASSPSVDEQYF. The CDR3 DNA reads TGTGCCAGCTCACCCTCAGTCGACGAGCAGTACTTC.

The chain combines TRBV24-1 with TRBJ1-2, with D unresolved. V gave up 1 base and J gave up 2 bases, with 1 base separating them. CDR1 is KGHDR, CDR2 SFDVKD, per germline. This CDR3 has 12 amino acids. The CDR3 here is CATSDLNYGYTF. As DNA, the CDR3 is TGTGCCACCAGTGATTTAAACTATGGCTACACCTTC.

The chain recombines TRBV6-1 with TRBJ1-5; D is undetermined. The V and J ends lost 3 bases and 0 bases respectively, with 18 bases between them. CDR1 and CDR2 from the germline V gene are MNHNS and SASEGT. The CDR3 is made up of 18 amino acids. DNA of the CDR3: TGTGCCAGCAGTGAGTGGTCCCTCCGAGCTTATAGCAATCAGCCCCAGCATTTT. Translating gives CASSEWSLRAYSNQPQHF.

This chain joins TRBV7-9 and TRBJ1-2; possibly TRBD1 for D (5 bases). V dropped 4 bases and J dropped 0 bases, with 15 bases sitting between them. Looked up from germline, CDR1 is SEHNR and CDR2 is FQNEAQ (reference sequence). The CDR3 covers 16 residues. The CDR3 bases are TGTGCCAGCAGCTCGCCCTTGACAGTAGCTAACTATGGCTACACCTTC. It specifies CASSSPLTVANYGYTF.

The chain joins TRBV10-3 to TRBJ1-2, with a possible D match to TRBD1 (5 bases). CDR1 is ENHRY, CDR2 SYGVKD, per germline. This CDR3 has 12 residues. V dropped 6 bases and J dropped 6 bases, with 11 bases sitting between them. The CDR3 protein is CAISIKGDGYTF. The CDR3 DNA is TGTGCCATCAGCATTAAAGGGGATGGCTACACCTTC.

The V call is TRBV19, the J call TRBJ1-2; possibly TRBD1 for D (6 bases). CDR3 length equals 15 residues. Germline V lookup: CDR1 LNHDA, CDR2 SQIVND (reference sequence). Trimming removed 5 bases at V and 6 bases at J, with 19 bases between. The DNA of the CDR3 is TGTGCCAGTAGTGCCTGGACAGCTACGACGAATGGCTACACCTTC. This encodes CASSAWTATTNGYTF.

This chain uses TRBV9 with TRBJ1-2; 7 bases agree with TRBD1. Germline assignment: CDR1 SGDLS and CDR2 YYNGEE. The CDR3 length is 13 residues. V was pared by 3 bases and J by 6 bases, with 5 bases of the junction left unmatched. CDR3 in amino acids: CASSANRGDGYTF. The CDR3 DNA sequence: TGTGCCAGCAGCGCGAACAGGGGTGATGGCTACACCTTC.

This clone showed up just once. J is TRBJ2-5 and V is TRBV7-3, with a possible D match to TRBD2 (6 bases). Trimming pared 4 bases from V and 5 bases from J, leaving 20 bases between. CDR1 is SGHTA and CDR2 is FQGTGA in the germline V gene. The CDR3 runs 16 residues. The CDR3 bases are TGTGCCAGCAGCTGGGGTTTTGGCGGGGTGGGGGAGACCCAGTACTTC. Translating gives CASSWGFGGVGETQYF.

In nucleotides, the CDR3 is TGTGCCAGCTCACCACCTTCAGTTTCTGCCTACGAGCAGTACTTC. Protein: CASSPPSVSAYEQYF. The chain couples TRBV18 to TRBJ2-7; D is unclear. The CDR3 has 15 residues. CDR1 is KGHSH and CDR2 is LQKENI in the germline V gene. Trimming took 0 bases from V and 2 from J, leaving 11 bases between them.

The chain uses TRBV5-1 and TRBJ1-4; 8 nucleotides agree with TRBD1. Germline V gives CDR1 SGHRS, CDR2 YFSETQ. This CDR3 region has 16 residues. J was trimmed by 1 base and V by 4 bases; bases with no gene match: 6. CDR3: CASSPGTGGTNEKLFF. CDR3 bases: TGCGCCAGCAGCCCAGGGACAGGAGGAACTAATGAAAAACTGTTTTTT. The variable domain in full, with the rest retrieved from reference TRBV5-1 and TRBJ1-4, is KAGVTQTPRYLIKTRGQQVTLSCSPISGHRSVSWYQQTPGQGLQFLFEYFSETQRNKGNFPGRFSGRQFSNSRSEMNVSTLELGDSALYLCASSPGTGGTNEKLFFGSGTQLSVL.

This clone was observed a single time. The chain uses TRBV4-3 and TRBJ2-5, with 15 bases lining up with TRBD2. With 0 bases clipped from V and 0 bases from J, the junction kept 8 bases outside the gene matches. The V gene's germline CDR1 is LGHNA and CDR2 YSLEER. CDR3 length: 20 residues. This CDR3 is CASSQDLPGLAGGNQETQYF. The CDR3 DNA is TGCGCCAGCAGCCAAGACCTCCCGGGACTAGCGGGGGGAAACCAAGAGACCCAGTACTTC.

The chain has TRBV21-1 and TRBJ1-6; whether TRBD1, the table's D call, matches the DNA was not checked. TRBV21-1 is flagged as a pseudogene. The CDR3 is 17 amino acids. Written as DNA, the CDR3 is TGTGCCTCCATAGCGGGACAGGGTGTCCCCTATAATTCACCCCTCCACTTT. It yields the protein CASIAGQGVPYNSPLHF.

The chain joins TRBV6-6 to TRBJ1-2; 7 bases fit TRBD1. CDR1 is MNHNY, CDR2 SVGAGI, per germline (reference sequence). The V and J ends lost 0 bases and 6 bases, in that order; junction bases with no gene match: 10. CDR3 length: 16 amino acids. The CDR3 spells CASSYSRQGEEDGYTF. CDR3 DNA sequence: TGTGCCAGCAGTTACTCGAGGCAGGGGGAGGAAGATGGCTACACCTTC.

The sample holds one count of this clone. This sequence joins TRBV29-1 and TRBJ2-3, with TRBD2 matching 11 bases. This CDR3 region has 15 residues. Looked up from germline, CDR1 is SQVTM and CDR2 is ANQGSEA. V trimming: 6 bases; J trimming: 0 bases; junction bases outside the gene matches: 5. CDR3 DNA: TGCAGCGTAGCTACTAGCGGGAGTAGCACAGATACGCAGTATTTT. This translates into CSVATSGSSTDTQYF.

In DNA, the CDR3 is TGTGCCAGCAGCCCTACCGGGGTGAACCGGGAGAGTAGGGCTGGTACAGATACGCAGTATTTT. This translates into CASSPTGVNRESRAGTDTQYF. The chain couples TRBV13 to TRBJ2-3; a weak D match, TRBD2 (6 bases). This CDR3 spans 21 amino acids. Germline CDR1 PRHDT, CDR2 FYEKMQ (reference sequence). Trimming took 5 bases from V and 3 from J, leaving 33 bases between them. Drawing the rest from reference TRBV13 and TRBJ2-3, the complete variable domain is AAGVIQSPRHLIKEKRETATLKCYPIPRHDTVYWYQQGPGQDPQFLISFYEKMQSDKGSIPDRFSAQQFSDYHSELNMSSLELGDSALYFCASSPTGVNRESRAGTDTQYFGPGTRLTVL.

The gene calls are TRBV18 and TRBJ1-1, with D unclear. The CDR3 is 13 amino acids. The V end lost 3 bases, the J end lost 1 base, and 6 bases lay between the germline ends. Germline CDR1 reads KGHSH; CDR2 reads LQKENI. In nucleotides, the CDR3 is TGTGCCAGCTCACCGGGTCCGAACACTGAAGCTTTCTTT. Protein: CASSPGPNTEAFF.

The chain links TRBV5-1 to TRBJ2-1; TRBD2 aligns across 11 bases. Germline loops: CDR1 SGHRS, CDR2 YFSETQ. This CDR3 region has 14 residues. V dropped 1 base and J dropped 6; count of bases not matched to a gene: 0. CDR3 DNA sequence: TGCGCCAGCAGCTTGCTAGCGGGGGGCAATGAGCAGTTCTTC. Amino acid sequence: CASSLLAGGNEQFF.

The chain is built from TRBV4-2 and TRBJ2-1, with TRBD2 identical over 11 bases. This CDR3 comprises 17 residues. From germline, CDR1 is LGHNA and CDR2 YNFKEQ. The V and J ends lost 2 bases and 4 bases, in that order; junction bases with no gene match: 7. Here the CDR3 reads CASSQQVLAGEYNEQFF. The CDR3 DNA reads as TGTGCCAGCAGCCAACAAGTACTAGCGGGGGAATACAATGAGCAGTTCTTC.